This TCR beta chain was recorded in a study of T cell responses to AZD1222 COVID-19 vaccine. Regarding this clone: What it binds is not known.

The protocol was immunoSEQ multiplex PCR, while the TCRdb copy is restricted to in-frame clones and leaves out a portion. The repertoire holds roughly 120,000 clones, with approximately 90% as singletons. Study conclusions and caveats: Unmutated variant regions reportedly attract nearly half of all spike-specific TCRs. Recipients of AZD1222 seropositive at baseline numbered only six or seven. Without day 14 samples, only post-peak T cell repertoires were studied.

The sequencing here drew on peripheral blood, taken 28 days after the second AZD1222 dose. This clonotype originated in an adult who received the AZD1222 COVID-19 vaccine.

The CDR3 region has the DNA TGTGCCAGTAGTATTTTAGGCGCCCAAGAGACCCAGTACTTC. Protein sequence: CASSILGAQETQYF. This chain uses TRBV19 with TRBJ2-5; the D is unclear. The length of the CDR3 is 14 residues. Germline CDR1 LNHDA, CDR2 SQIVND (reference sequence). V lost 3 bases and J 1 base, leaving 9 bases between the germline ends.